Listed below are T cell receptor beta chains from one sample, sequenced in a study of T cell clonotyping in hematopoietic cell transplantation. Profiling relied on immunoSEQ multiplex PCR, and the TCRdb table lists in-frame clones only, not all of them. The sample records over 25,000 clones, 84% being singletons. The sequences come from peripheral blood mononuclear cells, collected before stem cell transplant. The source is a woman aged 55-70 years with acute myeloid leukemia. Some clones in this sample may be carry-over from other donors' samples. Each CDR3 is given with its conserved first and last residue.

CDR3 protein: CASSVQRQGANYGYTF
J gene: TRBJ1-2
V gene: TRBV6-1

CDR3 protein: CASSVDFAYEQYF
J gene: TRBJ2-7
V gene: TRBV9

CDR3 protein: CASSIPTAMNTEAFF
J gene: TRBJ1-1
V gene: TRBV19

CDR3 protein: CASSRLSQETQYF
J gene: TRBJ2-5
V gene: TRBV7-3

CDR3 protein: CASSLGRDGYTF
J gene: TRBJ1-2
V gene: TRBV5-4

CDR3 protein: CASSLGGAETQYF
J gene: TRBJ2-5
V gene: TRBV5-1

CDR3 protein: CASSTQLGQPQHF
J gene: TRBJ1-5
V gene: TRBV6-1

CDR3 protein: CASSSPPTQYF
J gene: TRBJ2-5
V gene: TRBV6-6

CDR3 protein: CASSQELQNQPQHF
J gene: TRBJ1-5
V gene: TRBV4-3

CDR3 protein: CATSGTPRWDTQYF
J gene: TRBJ2-3
V gene: TRBV15

CDR3 protein: CARSLTGSGRGRYNEQFF
J gene: TRBJ2-1
V gene: TRBV5-3

CDR3 protein: CASSPGLSSYEQYF
J gene: TRBJ2-7
V gene: TRBV4-1

CDR3 protein: CASSITGPSGANVLTF
J gene: TRBJ2-6
V gene: TRBV27

CDR3 protein: CASSLNQQGGTEAFF
J gene: TRBJ1-1
V gene: TRBV19

CDR3 protein: CASSVAGDEQYF
J gene: TRBJ2-7
V gene: TRBV9

CDR3 protein: CASSLRQGIIPLHF
J gene: TRBJ1-6
V gene: TRBV27

CDR3 protein: CASSQDDRGASDSPLHF
J gene: TRBJ1-6
V gene: TRBV4-3

CDR3 protein: CAISEGSGAETQYF
J gene: TRBJ2-5
V gene: TRBV10-3

CDR3 protein: CASSGTGNQPQHF
J gene: TRBJ1-5
V gene: TRBV2

CDR3 protein: CASSPSGGASYEQYF
J gene: TRBJ2-7
V gene: TRBV9

CDR3 protein: CASSNPGSKGAFF
J gene: TRBJ1-1
V gene: TRBV7-9

CDR3 protein: CASSSQGAANYGYTF
J gene: TRBJ1-2
V gene: TRBV5-4

CDR3 protein: CASLVGVAGASTGELFF
J gene: TRBJ2-2
V gene: TRBV7-8

CDR3 protein: CASSRYRGSGNTIYF
J gene: TRBJ1-3
V gene: TRBV14

CDR3 protein: CASSLAGTVNTEAFF
J gene: TRBJ1-1
V gene: TRBV7-2

CDR3 protein: CASSLGPADQETQYF
J gene: TRBJ2-5
V gene: TRBV7-7

CDR3 protein: CASRSTGGPPGYTF
J gene: TRBJ1-2
V gene: TRBV7-8

CDR3 protein: CAISDPTQQGPMNTEAFF
J gene: TRBJ1-1
V gene: TRBV10-3

CDR3 protein: CASSLSGNTIYF
J gene: TRBJ1-3
V gene: TRBV5-4

CDR3 protein: CASSGGGGNEQFF
J gene: TRBJ2-1
V gene: TRBV13

CDR3 protein: CASSRGTGGGGTEAFF
J gene: TRBJ1-1
V gene: TRBV13

CDR3 protein: CSVQQGTDTQYF
J gene: TRBJ2-3
V gene: TRBV29-1

CDR3 protein: CASSSLMRGHNEQFF
J gene: TRBJ2-1
V gene: TRBV27

CDR3 protein: CASSIGRDTLSGANVLTF
J gene: TRBJ2-6
V gene: TRBV19

CDR3 protein: CASSRGPSGNNEQFF
J gene: TRBJ2-1
V gene: TRBV4-3

CDR3 protein: CASSQRQGGLEQYF
J gene: TRBJ2-7
V gene: TRBV4-1

CDR3 protein: CASGPTGVAFF
J gene: TRBJ1-1
V gene: TRBV12-5

CDR3 protein: CSVGRGGSNEQFF
J gene: TRBJ2-1
V gene: TRBV29-1

CDR3 protein: CASRDPGTANSPLHF
J gene: TRBJ1-6
V gene: TRBV6-5

CDR3 protein: CASTPTGRARNAQYF
J gene: TRBJ2-7
V gene: TRBV28

CDR3 protein: CASSPQVNTEAFF
J gene: TRBJ1-1
V gene: TRBV7-2

CDR3 protein: CASSPGLAGEETQYF
J gene: TRBJ2-5
V gene: TRBV7-2

CDR3 protein: CASSEFDLGDQPQHF
J gene: TRBJ1-5
V gene: TRBV6-1

CDR3 protein: CASSLVNGGGKLFF
J gene: TRBJ1-4
V gene: TRBV7-2

CDR3 protein: CASSLQQNTEAFF
J gene: TRBJ1-1
V gene: TRBV6-4

CDR3 protein: CASSLYSDTQYF
J gene: TRBJ2-3
V gene: TRBV7-2

CDR3 protein: CSVRRGELEQYF
J gene: TRBJ2-7
V gene: TRBV29-1

CDR3 protein: CASSLETGIYEQYF
J gene: TRBJ2-7
V gene: TRBV7-6

CDR3 protein: CASQLAGDPGELFF
J gene: TRBJ2-2
V gene: TRBV28

CDR3 protein: CASSFGPLADNEQFF
J gene: TRBJ2-1
V gene: TRBV7-2

CDR3 protein: CASSLPPRLAGRTDTQYF
J gene: TRBJ2-3
V gene: TRBV7-9

CDR3 protein: CASSLGGTGSYEQYF
J gene: TRBJ2-7
V gene: TRBV11-2

CDR3 protein: CAISEEVGAYEQYF
J gene: TRBJ2-7
V gene: TRBV10-3

CDR3 protein: CASSSRPDSYEQYF
J gene: TRBJ2-7
V gene: TRBV27